The clone carrying this T cell receptor (beta chain) occurred once. Its antigen is undetermined. Profiling relied on immunoSEQ multiplex PCR, and the TCRdb table lists in-frame clones only, not all of them. Among 200,000 or so clones listed, 93% were seen once. This record belongs to a study of T cell responses to AZD1222 COVID-19 vaccine. The study's findings and limits: Clonal diversity was possibly underestimated, and white British individuals and females predominated among donors. In the spike-specific TCR repertoire, nearly half reportedly target unmutated variant regions.

This receptor was obtained from an adult who received the AZD1222 COVID-19 vaccine. The sample in question was peripheral blood, obtained 28 days after the second AZD1222 dose.

The CDR3: CASKPSERAYTF. CDR3 DNA sequence: TGTGCCAGCAAGCCCAGTGAGCGTGCGTACACCTTC. The genes are TRBV28 and TRBJ1-2; no clear D gene. The CDR3 has 12 amino acids. Per the germline V gene, CDR1 is MDHEN and CDR2 is SYDVKM. The V and J ends lost 7 bases and 11 bases respectively, with 17 bases between them.